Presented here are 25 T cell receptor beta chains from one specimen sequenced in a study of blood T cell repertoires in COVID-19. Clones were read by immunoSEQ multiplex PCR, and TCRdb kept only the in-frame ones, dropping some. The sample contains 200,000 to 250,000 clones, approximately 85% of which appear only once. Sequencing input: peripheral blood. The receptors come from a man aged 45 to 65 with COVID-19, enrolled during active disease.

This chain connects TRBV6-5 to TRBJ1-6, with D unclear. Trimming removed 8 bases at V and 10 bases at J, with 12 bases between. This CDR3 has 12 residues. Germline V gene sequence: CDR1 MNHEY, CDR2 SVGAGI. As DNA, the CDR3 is TGTGCCAGCGGGCCCACCCGATCACCCCTCCACTTT. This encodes CASGPTRSPLHF.

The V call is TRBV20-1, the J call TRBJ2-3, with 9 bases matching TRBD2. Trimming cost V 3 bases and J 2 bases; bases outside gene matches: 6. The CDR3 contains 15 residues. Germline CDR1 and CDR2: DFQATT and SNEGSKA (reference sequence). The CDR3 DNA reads TGCAGTGCTAGTATGGCTAGCGGGGACACAGATACGCAGTATTTT. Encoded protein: CSASMASGDTDTQYF.

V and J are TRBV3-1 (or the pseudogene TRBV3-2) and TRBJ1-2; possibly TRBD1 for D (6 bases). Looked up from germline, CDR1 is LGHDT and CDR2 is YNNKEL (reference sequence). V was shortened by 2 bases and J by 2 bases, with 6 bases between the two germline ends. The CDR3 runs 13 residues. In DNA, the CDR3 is TGTGCCAGCAGCCAAACAGGGAACTATGGCTACACCTTC. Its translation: CASSQTGNYGYTF.

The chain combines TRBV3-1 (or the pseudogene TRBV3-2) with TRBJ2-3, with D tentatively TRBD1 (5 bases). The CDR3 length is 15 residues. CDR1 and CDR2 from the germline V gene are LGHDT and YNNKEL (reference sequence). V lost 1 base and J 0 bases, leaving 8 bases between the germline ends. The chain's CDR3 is CASSQGTLSTDTQYF. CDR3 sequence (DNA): TGTGCCAGCAGCCAAGGGACACTTAGCACAGATACGCAGTATTTT.

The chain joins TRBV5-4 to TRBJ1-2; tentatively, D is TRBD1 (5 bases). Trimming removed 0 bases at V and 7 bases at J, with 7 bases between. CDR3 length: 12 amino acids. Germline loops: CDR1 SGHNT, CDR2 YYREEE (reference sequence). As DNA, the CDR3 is TGTGCCAGCAGCTTGGAGGGGTTTGGCTACACCTTC. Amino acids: CASSLEGFGYTF.

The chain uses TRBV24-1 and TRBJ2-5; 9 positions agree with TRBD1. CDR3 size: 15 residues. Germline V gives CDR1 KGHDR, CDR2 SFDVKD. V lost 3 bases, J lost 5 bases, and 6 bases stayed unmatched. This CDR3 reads CATSDGTGGLETQYF. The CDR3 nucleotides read TGTGCCACCAGTGATGGAACAGGGGGCCTGGAGACCCAGTACTTC.

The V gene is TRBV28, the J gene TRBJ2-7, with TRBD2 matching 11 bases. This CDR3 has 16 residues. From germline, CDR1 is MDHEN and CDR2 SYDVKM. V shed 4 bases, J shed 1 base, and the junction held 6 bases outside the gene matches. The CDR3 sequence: CASSSSSGGLSYEQYF. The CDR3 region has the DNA TGTGCCAGCAGTTCATCTAGCGGGGGGCTTTCCTACGAGCAGTACTTC.

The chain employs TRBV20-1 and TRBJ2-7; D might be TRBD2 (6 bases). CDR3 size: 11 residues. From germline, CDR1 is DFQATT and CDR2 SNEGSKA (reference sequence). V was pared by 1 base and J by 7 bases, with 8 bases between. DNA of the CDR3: TGCAGTGCTAGAGTAGCGGAGGAGCAGTACTTC. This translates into CSARVAEEQYF.

CDR3 sequence reads: CASSRLVTGELFF. The DNA of the CDR3 is TGTGCCAGCAGTCGACTTGTTACCGGGGAGCTGTTTTTT. The V and J genes are TRBV14 and TRBJ2-2, with D uncertain. Trimming left V 6 bases short and J 5 bases short, with 10 bases between. The CDR3 totals 13 residues. CDR1 and CDR2 (germline): SGHDN, FVKESK.

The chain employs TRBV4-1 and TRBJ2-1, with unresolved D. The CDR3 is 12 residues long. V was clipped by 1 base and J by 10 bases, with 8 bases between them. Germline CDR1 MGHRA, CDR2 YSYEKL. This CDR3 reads CASSQVRREQFF. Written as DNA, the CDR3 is TGCGCCAGCAGCCAAGTCCGCCGGGAGCAGTTCTTC.

The CDR3 bases are TGTGCCAGCAGCAACCGAATAGCGGGGACCACAGATACGCAGTATTTT. It translates to CASSNRIAGTTDTQYF. V gene TRBV5-6 combines with J gene TRBJ2-3, with 8 positions matching TRBD2. The CDR3 runs 16 residues. Germline values: CDR1 SGHDT, CDR2 YYEEEE. The V and J ends lost 4 bases and 2 bases, in that order; junction bases with no gene match: 9.

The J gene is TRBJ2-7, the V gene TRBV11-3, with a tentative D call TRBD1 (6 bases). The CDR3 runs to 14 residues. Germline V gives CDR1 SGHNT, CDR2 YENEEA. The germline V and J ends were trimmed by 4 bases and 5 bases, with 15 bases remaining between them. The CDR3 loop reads CASSSARQVHEQYF. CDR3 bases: TGTGCCAGCAGCTCGGCCCGACAGGTCCACGAGCAGTACTTC.

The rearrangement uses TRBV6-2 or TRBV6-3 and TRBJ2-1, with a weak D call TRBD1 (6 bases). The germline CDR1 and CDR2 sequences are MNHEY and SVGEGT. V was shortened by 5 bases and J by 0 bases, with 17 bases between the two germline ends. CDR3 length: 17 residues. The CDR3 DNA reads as TGTGCCAGCAGTCTATCACAGGGTTTAAGCTCCTACAATGAGCAGTTCTTC. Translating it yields CASSLSQGLSSYNEQFF.

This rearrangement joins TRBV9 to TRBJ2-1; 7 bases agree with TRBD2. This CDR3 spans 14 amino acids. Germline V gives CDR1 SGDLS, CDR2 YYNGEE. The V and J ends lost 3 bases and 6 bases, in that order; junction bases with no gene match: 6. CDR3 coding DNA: TGTGCCAGCAGCGGGCGCGGGGGTTTCAATGAGCAGTTCTTC. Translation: CASSGRGGFNEQFF.

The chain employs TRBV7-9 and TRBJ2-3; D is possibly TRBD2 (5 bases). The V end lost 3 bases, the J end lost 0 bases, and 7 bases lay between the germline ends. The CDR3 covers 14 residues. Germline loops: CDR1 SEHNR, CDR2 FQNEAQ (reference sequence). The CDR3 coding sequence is TGTGCCAGCAGCTTTAGCGTTAGCACAGATACGCAGTATTTT. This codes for CASSFSVSTDTQYF.

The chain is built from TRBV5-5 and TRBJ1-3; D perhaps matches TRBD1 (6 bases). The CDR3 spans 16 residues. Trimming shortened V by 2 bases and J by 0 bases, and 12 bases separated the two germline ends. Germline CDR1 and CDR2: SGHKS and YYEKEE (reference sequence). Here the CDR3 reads CASSLRPGVSGNTIYF. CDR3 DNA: TGTGCCAGCAGCTTAAGACCAGGGGTCTCTGGAAACACCATATATTTT.

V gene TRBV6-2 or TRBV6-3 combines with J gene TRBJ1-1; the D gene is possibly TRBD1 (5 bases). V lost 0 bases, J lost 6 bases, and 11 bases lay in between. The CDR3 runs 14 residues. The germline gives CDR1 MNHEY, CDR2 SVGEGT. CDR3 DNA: TGTGCCAGCAGTTACTCGACAGTAGGCGCTGAAGCTTTCTTT. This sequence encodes CASSYSTVGAEAFF.

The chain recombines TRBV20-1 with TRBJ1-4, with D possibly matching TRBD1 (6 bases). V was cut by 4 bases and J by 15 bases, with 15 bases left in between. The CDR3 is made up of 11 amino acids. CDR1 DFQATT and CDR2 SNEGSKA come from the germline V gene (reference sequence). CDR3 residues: CSATAPRGMFF. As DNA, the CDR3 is TGCAGTGCTACCGCTCCCAGGGGAATGTTTTTT.

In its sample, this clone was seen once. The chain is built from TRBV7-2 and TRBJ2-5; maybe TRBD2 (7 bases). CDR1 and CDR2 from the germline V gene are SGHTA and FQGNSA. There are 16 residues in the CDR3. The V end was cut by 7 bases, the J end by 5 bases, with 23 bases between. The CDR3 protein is CASKTGPRGAGETQYF. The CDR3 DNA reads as TGTGCCAGCAAAACAGGGCCTCGGGGGGCAGGGGAGACCCAGTACTTC.

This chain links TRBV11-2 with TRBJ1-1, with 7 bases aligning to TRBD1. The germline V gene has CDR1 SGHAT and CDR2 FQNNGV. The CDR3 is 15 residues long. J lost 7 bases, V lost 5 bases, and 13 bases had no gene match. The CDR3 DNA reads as TGTGCCAGCAGCCTATATACAGGGGCCCCCAATGAAGCTTTCTTT. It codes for CASSLYTGAPNEAFF.

DNA for the CDR3: TGTGCCAGCAGCCAAGTCGCAGGGGGAGACAGAACTTTCTTT. Residues: CASSQVAGGDRTFF. The chain uses TRBV3-1 (or the pseudogene TRBV3-2) and TRBJ1-1; 7 bases are shared with TRBD1. Trimming removed 1 base from V and 12 bases from J; junction bases left unmatched: 11. Looked up from germline, CDR1 is LGHDT and CDR2 is YNNKEL (reference sequence). CDR3 length: 14 residues.

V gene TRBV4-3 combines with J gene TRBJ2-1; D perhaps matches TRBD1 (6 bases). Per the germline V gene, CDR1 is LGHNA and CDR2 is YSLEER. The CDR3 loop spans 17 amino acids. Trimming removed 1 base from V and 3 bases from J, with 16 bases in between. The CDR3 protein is CASSQGHGQLFYNEQFF. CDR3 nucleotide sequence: TGCGCCAGCAGCCAAGGCCACGGACAGCTTTTCTACAATGAGCAGTTCTTC.

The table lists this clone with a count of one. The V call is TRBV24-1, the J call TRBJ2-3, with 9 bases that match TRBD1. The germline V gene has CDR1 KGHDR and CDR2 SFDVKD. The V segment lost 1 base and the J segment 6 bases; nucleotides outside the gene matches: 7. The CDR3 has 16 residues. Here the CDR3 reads CATSDFQDRGFDTQYF. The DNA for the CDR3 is TGTGCCACCAGTGATTTCCAGGACAGGGGTTTTGATACGCAGTATTTT.

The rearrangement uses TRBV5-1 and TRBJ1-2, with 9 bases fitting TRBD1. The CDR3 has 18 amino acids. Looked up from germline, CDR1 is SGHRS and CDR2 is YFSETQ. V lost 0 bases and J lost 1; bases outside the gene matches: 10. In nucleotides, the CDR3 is TGCGCCAGCAGCTTGGGGGGACAGGGAGAATGGTTTAACTATGGCTACACCTTC. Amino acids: CASSLGGQGEWFNYGYTF.

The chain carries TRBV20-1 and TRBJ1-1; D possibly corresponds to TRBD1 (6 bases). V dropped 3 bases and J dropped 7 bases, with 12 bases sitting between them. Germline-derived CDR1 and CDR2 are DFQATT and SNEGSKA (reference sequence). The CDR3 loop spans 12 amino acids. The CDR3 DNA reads TGCAGTGCTAGTAGACAGGCCGATGAAGCTTTCTTT. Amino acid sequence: CSASRQADEAFF.